This T cell receptor (beta chain) was recovered during a study of patients and donors after allogeneic stem cell transplantation. The CDR3 is 14 amino acids. Germline CDR1 SGHVS, CDR2 FNYEAQ. The V segment lost 5 bases and the J segment 2 bases; nucleotides outside the gene matches: 5. Via MiXCR, TCRdb re-called the RT-PCR reads, giving one row per CDR3 protein. Among about 230,000 distinct CDR3 sequences listed, around 14% were seen once. This TCR was recovered from a human donor who was either an allogeneic HSCT recipient or a stem cell or donor lymphocyte infusion donor (not recorded which). It is not recorded whose cells these are; they may come from a transplant donor. The sequenced sample consisted of blood, either unsorted or a sorted T cell fraction (not recorded which). The chain joins TRBV7-6 to TRBJ2-5, with 7 positions matching TRBD1. The CDR3 protein is CASSGRDRQETQYF. Here the CDR3 DNA reads TGTGCCAGCAGCGGACGGGACAGACAAGAGACCCAGTACTTC.